This T cell receptor beta chain was identified during a study of blood T cells in healthy people across ages. This CDR3 is 13 amino acids long. V was clipped by 1 base and J by 3 bases, with 9 bases between them. In germline, CDR1 is DFQATT, CDR2 SNEGSKA (reference sequence). Sample-barcoded 5' priming and a J-beta primer mix drove a second PCR of about 6 to 12 cycles. One entry per CDR3 protein results from TCRdb running MiXCR on the 5' RACE reads. The sample shows 1.5 million to 2 million distinct CDR3 sequences, about 39% of them seen only once. The sequenced sample consisted of blood. The origin of this receptor is a human donor in good health. The gene calls are TRBV20-1 and TRBJ1-1, with D unclear. The CDR3 DNA reads as TGCAGTGCTAGAGCGGCAATTTACACTGAAGCTTTCTTT. Protein sequence: CSARAAIYTEAFF.